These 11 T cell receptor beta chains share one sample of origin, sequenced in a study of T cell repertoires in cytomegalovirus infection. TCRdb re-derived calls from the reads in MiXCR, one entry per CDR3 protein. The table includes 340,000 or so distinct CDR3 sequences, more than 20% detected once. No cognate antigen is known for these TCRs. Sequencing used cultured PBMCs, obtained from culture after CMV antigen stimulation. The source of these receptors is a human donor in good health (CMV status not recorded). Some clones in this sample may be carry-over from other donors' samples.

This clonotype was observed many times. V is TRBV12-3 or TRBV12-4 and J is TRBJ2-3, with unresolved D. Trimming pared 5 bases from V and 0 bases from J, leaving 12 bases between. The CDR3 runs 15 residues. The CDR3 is CASSTERESTDTQYF. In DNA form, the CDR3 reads TGTGCCAGCAGTACAGAAAGAGAAAGCACAGATACGCAGTATTTT.

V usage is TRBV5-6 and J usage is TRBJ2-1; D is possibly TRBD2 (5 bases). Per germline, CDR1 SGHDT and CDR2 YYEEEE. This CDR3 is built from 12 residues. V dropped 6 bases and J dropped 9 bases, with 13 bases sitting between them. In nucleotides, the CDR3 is TGTGCCAGCACCCTCGGGGTGGGTGAGCAGTTCTTC. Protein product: CASTLGVGEQFF.

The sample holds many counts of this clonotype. CDR3 amino acids: CASSKKRLGGNTEAFF. In DNA, the CDR3 is TGTGCCAGCAGCAAGAAACGGCTGGGGGGCAACACTGAAGCTTTCTTT. This chain uses TRBV7-8 with TRBJ1-1, with a tentative D call TRBD1 (6 bases). The germline V gene encodes CDR1 SGHVS and CDR2 FQNEAQ. This CDR3 is built from 16 residues. V was pared by 5 bases and J by 2 bases, with 18 bases between.

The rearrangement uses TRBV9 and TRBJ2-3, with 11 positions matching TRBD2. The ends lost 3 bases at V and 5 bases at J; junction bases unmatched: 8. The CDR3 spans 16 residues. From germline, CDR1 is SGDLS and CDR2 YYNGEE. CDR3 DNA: TGTGCCAGCAGCGCTTTGCCGGGACTAGCGGTAGATACGCAGTATTTT. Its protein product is CASSALPGLAVDTQYF.

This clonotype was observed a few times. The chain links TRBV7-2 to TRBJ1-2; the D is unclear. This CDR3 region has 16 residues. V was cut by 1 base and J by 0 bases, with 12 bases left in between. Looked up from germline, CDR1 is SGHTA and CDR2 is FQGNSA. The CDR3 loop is CASSLDWNRPNYGYTF. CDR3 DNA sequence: TGTGCCAGCAGCTTAGATTGGAACAGACCTAACTATGGCTACACCTTC.

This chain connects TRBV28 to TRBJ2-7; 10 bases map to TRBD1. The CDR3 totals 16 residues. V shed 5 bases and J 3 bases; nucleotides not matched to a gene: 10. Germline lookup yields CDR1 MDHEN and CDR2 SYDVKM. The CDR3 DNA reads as TGTGCCAGCAGTCGCAATCCGGGACAGGGGTACTACGAGCAGTACTTC. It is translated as CASSRNPGQGYYEQYF.

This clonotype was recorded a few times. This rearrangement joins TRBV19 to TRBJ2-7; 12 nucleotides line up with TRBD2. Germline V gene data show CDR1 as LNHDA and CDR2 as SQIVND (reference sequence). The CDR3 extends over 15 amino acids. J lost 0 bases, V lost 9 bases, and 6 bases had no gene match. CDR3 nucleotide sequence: TGTGCCAGCTCTGCTAGCGGGAGGGGCTCCTACGAGCAGTACTTC. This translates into CASSASGRGSYEQYF.

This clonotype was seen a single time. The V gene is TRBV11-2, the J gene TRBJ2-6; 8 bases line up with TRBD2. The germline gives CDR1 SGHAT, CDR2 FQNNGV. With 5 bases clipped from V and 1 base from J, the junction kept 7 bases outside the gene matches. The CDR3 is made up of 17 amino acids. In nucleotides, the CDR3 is TGTGCCAGCAGCGCACCACTAGCGGTGTCTGGGGCCAACGTCCTGACTTTC. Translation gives CASSAPLAVSGANVLTF.

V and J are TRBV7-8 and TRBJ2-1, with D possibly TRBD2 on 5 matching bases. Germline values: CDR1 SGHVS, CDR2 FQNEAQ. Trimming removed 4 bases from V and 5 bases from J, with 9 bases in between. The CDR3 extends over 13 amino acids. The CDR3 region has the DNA TGTGCCAGCAGCTGGCGGGTCAACAATGAGCAGTTCTTC. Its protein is CASSWRVNNEQFF.

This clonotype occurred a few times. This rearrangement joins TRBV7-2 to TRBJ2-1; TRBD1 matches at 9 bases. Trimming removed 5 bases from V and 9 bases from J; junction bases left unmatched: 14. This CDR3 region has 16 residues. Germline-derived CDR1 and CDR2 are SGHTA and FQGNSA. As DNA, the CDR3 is TGTGCCAGCAGCCCCGGGAGGACAGGGGAGCAGGGTGAGCAGTTCTTC. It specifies CASSPGRTGEQGEQFF.

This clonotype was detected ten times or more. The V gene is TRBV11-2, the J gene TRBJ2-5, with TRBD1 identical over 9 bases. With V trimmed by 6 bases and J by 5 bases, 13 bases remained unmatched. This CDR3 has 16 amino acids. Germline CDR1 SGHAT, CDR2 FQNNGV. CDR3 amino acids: CASSTGTGREWETQYF. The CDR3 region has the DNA TGTGCCAGCAGTACCGGGACAGGGCGGGAGTGGGAGACCCAGTACTTC.